This T cell receptor beta chain was identified in a study of PD-L1 blockade in urothelial cancer. Study context: From 0 to 3 prior chemotherapy regimens had been given to the patients.

Sample time point: pretreatment peripheral blood. Patients were living with locally advanced or metastatic urothelial carcinoma. Points on this clone: Antigen: not known.

Method: immunoSEQ multiplex PCR; TCRdb's copy keeps in-frame clones and lacks some. The sample holds over 65,000 clones, 90% seen once. General study findings and limits: Durable benefit was linked to greater 3-week expansion of tumor-associated blood clones. Improved survival was predicted by pretreatment blood TCR clonality below the median.

The junction had 13 bases not matched to a gene; V was cut back by 1 base and J by 7 bases. In germline, CDR1 is SGHRS, CDR2 YFSETQ. The CDR3 covers 18 residues. The receptor's source is a man in his 70s with urothelial cancer. This specimen was PBMCs, taken around atezolizumab (anti-PD-L1) treatment. The J gene is TRBJ2-1, the V gene TRBV5-1; the match to TRBD2 covers 11 bases. For the CDR3, the DNA is TGCGCCAGCAGCTTGTTCGGGCTAGCGGGAGGTTCGGTAAATGAGCAGTTCTTC. Its translation is CASSLFGLAGGSVNEQFF.